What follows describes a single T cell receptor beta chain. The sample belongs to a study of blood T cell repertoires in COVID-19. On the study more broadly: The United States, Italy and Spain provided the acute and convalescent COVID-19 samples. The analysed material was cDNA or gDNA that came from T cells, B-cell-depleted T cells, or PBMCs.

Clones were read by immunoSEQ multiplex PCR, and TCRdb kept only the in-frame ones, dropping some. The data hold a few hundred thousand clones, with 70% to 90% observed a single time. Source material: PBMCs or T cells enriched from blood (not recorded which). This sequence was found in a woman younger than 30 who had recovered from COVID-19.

CDR3 coding DNA: TGTGCCTGGAGTACCCAGAACTCCTACGAGCAGTACTTC. Its translation: CAWSTQNSYEQYF. The chain couples TRBV30 to TRBJ2-7, with D hard to call. The germline CDR1 and CDR2 sequences are GTSNPN and SVGIG (reference sequence). V lost 2 bases and J lost 0, with 8 bases in between. The CDR3 spans 13 residues.